This T cell receptor (beta chain) was identified during a study of blood T cell repertoires in COVID-19. At the level of the study: The samples span acute and convalescent COVID-19 from the United States, Italy and Spain. The analysed material was cDNA or gDNA that came from T cells, B-cell-depleted T cells, or PBMCs.

In the original processing: Amplification of reference gene primers provided the estimated nucleated cell counts. Profiling relied on immunoSEQ multiplex PCR, and the TCRdb table lists in-frame clones only, not all of them. V and J calls plus clone size are reproduced from that table; the DNA served to infer D and trimming. The sample holds approximately 100,000 clones; over 70% are singletons and the top ten take around 14%. Germline CDR1 is SGHAT and CDR2 is FQNNGV. This CDR3 has 15 residues. The V end was cut by 2 bases, the J end by 1 base, with 12 bases between. This sequence originates from a man in his fifties or sixties with acute or convalescent COVID-19. The chain recombines TRBV11-2 with TRBJ2-7, with D possibly being TRBD2 (6 bases). The specimen was peripheral blood. The CDR3 nucleotides are TGTGCCAGCAGCTTACGGGAGTTTAGATCCTACGAGCAGTACTTC. Residues: CASSLREFRSYEQYF.